The present TCR beta chain was sequenced within a study of CD8 T cells in ankylosing spondylitis. V shed 6 bases and J 2 bases; nucleotides not matched to a gene: 16. From germline, CDR1 is SGHVS and CDR2 FNYEAQ. There are 18 residues in the CDR3. As regards this clonotype: Its antigen is undetermined.

TCRdb used MiXCR to reprocess the 5' RACE reads, holding one entry per CDR3 protein. The sample consists of about 350,000 distinct CDR3 sequences, 20% to 25% of them appearing once. Notes on the study in general: Past studies reported some motif variants in reactive arthritis synovial fluid and blood.

This sequence originates from a male donor with ankylosing spondylitis or in good health (not recorded which). The sequenced material came from blood, either unsorted or a sorted T cell fraction (not recorded which). V is TRBV7-6 and J is TRBJ2-7, with 10 bases matching TRBD1. The CDR3 spells CASSSNLPGTGATYEQYF. Here the CDR3 DNA reads TGTGCCAGCAGTTCAAACCTTCCCGGGACAGGGGCCACCTACGAGCAGTACTTC.